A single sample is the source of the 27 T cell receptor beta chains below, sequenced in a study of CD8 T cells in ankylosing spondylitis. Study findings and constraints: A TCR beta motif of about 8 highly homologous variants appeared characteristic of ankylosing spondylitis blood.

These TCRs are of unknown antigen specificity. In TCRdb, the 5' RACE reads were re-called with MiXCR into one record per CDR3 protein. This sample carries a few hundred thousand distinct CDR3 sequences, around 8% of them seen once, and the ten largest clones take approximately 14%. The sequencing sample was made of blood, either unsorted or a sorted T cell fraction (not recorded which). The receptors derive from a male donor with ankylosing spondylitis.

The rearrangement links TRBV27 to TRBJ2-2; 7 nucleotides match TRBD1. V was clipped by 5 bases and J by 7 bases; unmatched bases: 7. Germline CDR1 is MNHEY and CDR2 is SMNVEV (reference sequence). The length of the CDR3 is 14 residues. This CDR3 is CASSRQGVDGELFF. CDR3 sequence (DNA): TGTGCCAGCAGTCGACAGGGAGTGGACGGGGAGCTGTTTTTT.

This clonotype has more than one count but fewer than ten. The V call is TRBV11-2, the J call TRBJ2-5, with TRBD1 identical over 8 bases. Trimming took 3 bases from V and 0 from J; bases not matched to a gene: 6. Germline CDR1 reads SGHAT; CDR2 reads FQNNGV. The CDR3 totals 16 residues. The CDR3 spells CASSFGQGRYQETQYF. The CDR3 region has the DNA TGTGCCAGCAGCTTCGGACAGGGCCGGTACCAAGAGACCCAGTACTTC.

The CDR3, as DNA: TGCGCCAGCAGGAGACGCGGGACCGGCACAGATACGCAGTATTTT. It is translated as CASRRRGTGTDTQYF. V usage is TRBV5-1 and J usage is TRBJ2-3, with D tentatively TRBD2 (6 bases). V lost 5 bases to trimming and J lost 1 base, with 14 bases between them. Germline V gene sequence: CDR1 SGHRS, CDR2 YFSETQ. The CDR3 runs 15 residues.

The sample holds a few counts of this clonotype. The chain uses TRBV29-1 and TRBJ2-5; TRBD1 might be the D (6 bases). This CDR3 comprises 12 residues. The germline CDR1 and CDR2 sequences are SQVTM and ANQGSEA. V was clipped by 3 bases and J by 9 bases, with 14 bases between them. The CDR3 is CSVEDSSGAQYF. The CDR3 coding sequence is TGCAGCGTTGAGGACAGTTCCGGGGCCCAGTACTTC.

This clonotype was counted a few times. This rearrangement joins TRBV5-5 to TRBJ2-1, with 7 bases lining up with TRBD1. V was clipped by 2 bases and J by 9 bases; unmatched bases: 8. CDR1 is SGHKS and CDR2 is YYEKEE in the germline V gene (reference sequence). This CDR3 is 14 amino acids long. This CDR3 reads CASSFGRQGPEQFF. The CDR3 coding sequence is TGTGCCAGCAGCTTCGGAAGACAGGGTCCTGAGCAGTTCTTC.

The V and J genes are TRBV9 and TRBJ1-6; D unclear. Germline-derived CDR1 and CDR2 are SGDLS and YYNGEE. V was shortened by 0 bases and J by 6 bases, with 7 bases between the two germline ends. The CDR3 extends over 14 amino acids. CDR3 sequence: CASSVGPLNSPLHF. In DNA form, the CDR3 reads TGTGCCAGCAGCGTAGGACCCCTTAATTCACCCCTCCACTTT. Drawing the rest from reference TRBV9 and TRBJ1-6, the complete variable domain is DSGVTQTPKHLITATGQRVTLRCSPRSGDLSVYWYQQSLDQGLQFLIQYYNGEERAKGNILERFSAQQFPDLHSELNLSSLELGDSALYFCASSVGPLNSPLHFGNGTRLTVT.

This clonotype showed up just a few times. CDR3 in DNA: TGTGCCAGCAGCTTACGAGACAGGGGTGAGCAGTTCTTC. Translating gives CASSLRDRGEQFF. J is TRBJ2-1 and V is TRBV7-9; 8 positions match TRBD1. The ends lost 2 bases at V and 9 bases at J; junction bases unmatched: 3. The CDR3 consists of 13 residues. The V gene's germline CDR1 is SEHNR and CDR2 FQNEAQ (reference sequence).

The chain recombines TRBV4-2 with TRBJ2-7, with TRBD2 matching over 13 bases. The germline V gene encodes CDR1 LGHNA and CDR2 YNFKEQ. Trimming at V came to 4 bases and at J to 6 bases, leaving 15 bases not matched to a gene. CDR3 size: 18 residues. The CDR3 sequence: CASSLLAGGPVGSAEQYF. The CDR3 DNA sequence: TGTGCCAGCAGCCTACTAGCGGGAGGGCCGGTGGGGTCGGCCGAGCAGTACTTC.

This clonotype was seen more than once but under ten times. The CDR3 bases are TGTGCCAGCAGCTTACGTTTACGCGGGAGGGTTTACGAGCAGTACTTC. Translated: CASSLRLRGRVYEQYF. V gene TRBV7-2 combines with J gene TRBJ2-7; 9 positions agree with TRBD2. Germline values: CDR1 SGHTA, CDR2 FQGNSA. Unmatched junction bases numbered 9, after V lost 2 bases and J lost 4 bases. CDR3 length: 16 residues.

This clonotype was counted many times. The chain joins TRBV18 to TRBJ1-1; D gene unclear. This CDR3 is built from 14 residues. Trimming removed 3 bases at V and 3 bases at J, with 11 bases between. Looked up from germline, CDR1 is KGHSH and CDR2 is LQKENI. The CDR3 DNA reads TGTGCCAGCTCACCCGTGGGGTCGGACACTGAAGCTTTCTTT. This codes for CASSPVGSDTEAFF.

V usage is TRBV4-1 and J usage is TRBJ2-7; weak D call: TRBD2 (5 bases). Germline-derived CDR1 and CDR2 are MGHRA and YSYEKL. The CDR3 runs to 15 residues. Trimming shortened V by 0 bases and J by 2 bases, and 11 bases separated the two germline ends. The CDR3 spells CASSQEGLAPYEQYF. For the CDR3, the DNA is TGCGCCAGCAGCCAAGAAGGCCTAGCCCCCTACGAGCAGTACTTC.

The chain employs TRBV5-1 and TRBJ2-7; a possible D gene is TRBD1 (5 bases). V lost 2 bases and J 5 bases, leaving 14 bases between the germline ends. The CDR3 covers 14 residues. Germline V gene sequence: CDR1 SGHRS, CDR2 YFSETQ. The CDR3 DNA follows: TGCGCCAGCAGCTTTTCCGGACACACCGACGAGCAGTACTTC. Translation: CASSFSGHTDEQYF.

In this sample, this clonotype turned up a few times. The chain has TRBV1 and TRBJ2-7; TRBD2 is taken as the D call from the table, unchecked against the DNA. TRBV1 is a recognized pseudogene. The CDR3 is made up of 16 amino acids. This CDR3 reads CTSSLLAGIQPYEQYF. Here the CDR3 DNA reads TGCACCAGCAGCCTACTAGCGGGGATACAACCCTACGAGCAGTACTTC.

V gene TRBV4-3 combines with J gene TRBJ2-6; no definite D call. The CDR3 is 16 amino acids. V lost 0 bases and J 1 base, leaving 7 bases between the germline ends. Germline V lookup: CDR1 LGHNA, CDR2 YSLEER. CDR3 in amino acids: CASSQEWGSGANVLTF. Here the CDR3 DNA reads TGCGCCAGCAGCCAAGAATGGGGTTCTGGGGCCAACGTCCTGACTTTC.

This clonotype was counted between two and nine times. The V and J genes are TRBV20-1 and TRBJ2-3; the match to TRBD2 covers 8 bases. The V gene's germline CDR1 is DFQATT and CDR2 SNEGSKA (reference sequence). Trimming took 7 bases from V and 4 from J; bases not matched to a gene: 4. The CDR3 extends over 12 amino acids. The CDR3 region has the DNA TGCAGTGAGGCGGGAGGCTCAGATACGCAGTATTTT. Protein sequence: CSEAGGSDTQYF.

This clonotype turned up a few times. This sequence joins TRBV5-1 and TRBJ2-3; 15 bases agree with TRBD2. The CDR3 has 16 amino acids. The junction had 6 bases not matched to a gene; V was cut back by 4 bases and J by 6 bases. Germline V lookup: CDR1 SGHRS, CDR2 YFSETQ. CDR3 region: CASSDGLAGGVDTQYF. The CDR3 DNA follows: TGCGCCAGCAGCGACGGACTAGCGGGAGGGGTGGATACGCAGTATTTT.

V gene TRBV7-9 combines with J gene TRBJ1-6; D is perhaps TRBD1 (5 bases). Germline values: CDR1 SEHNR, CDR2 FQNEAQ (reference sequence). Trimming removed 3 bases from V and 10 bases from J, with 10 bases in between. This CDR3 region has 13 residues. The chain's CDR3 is CASSLGVTSPLHF. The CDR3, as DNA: TGTGCCAGCAGCTTGGGGGTAACCTCACCCCTCCACTTT.

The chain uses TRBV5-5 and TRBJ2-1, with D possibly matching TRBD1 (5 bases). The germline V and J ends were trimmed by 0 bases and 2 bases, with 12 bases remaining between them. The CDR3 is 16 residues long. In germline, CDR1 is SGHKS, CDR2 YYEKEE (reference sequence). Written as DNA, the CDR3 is TGTGCCAGCAGCTTGGAGGTTGACAGCACCTACAATGAGCAGTTCTTC. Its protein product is CASSLEVDSTYNEQFF.

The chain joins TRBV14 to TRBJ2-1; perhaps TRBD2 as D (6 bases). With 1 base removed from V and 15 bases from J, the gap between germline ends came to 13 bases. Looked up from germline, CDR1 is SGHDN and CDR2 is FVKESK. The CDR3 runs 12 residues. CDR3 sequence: CASSQALAGLFF. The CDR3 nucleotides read TGTGCCAGCAGCCAAGCTTTGGCGGGACTGTTCTTC.

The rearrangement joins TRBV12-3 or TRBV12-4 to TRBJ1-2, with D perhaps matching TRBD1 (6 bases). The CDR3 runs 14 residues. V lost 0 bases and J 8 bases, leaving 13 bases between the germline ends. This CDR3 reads CASSLAPRQEGYTF. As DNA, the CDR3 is TGTGCCAGCAGTTTAGCCCCCAGACAGGAGGGCTACACCTTC.

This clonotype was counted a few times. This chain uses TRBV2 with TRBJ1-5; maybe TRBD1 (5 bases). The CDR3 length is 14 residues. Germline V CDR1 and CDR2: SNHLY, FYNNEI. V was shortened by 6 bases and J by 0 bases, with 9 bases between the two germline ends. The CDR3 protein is CASRGEVSNQPQHF. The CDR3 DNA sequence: TGTGCCAGCAGGGGGGAGGTTAGCAATCAGCCCCAGCATTTT.

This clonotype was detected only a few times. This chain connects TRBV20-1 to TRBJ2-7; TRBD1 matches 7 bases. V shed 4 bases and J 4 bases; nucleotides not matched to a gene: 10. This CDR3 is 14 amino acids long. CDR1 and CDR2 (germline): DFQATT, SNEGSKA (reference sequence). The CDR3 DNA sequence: TGCAGTGCTACCCCTCCGGGACAGCGATACGAGCAGTACTTC. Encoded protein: CSATPPGQRYEQYF.

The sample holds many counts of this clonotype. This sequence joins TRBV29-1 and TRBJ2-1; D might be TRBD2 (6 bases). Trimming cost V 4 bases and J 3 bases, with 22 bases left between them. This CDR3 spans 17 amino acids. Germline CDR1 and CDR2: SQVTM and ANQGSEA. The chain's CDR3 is CSVGGEWGGVNYNEQFF. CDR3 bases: TGCAGCGTTGGAGGGGAGTGGGGCGGGGTAAACTACAATGAGCAGTTCTTC.

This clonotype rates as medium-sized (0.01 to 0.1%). CDR3 sequence (DNA): TGTGCCGCCGGAGGGGATGGCTACACCTTC. This codes for CAAGGDGYTF. The chain couples TRBV12-3 or TRBV12-4 to TRBJ1-2; maybe TRBD1 (5 bases). The CDR3 has 10 amino acids. Trimming took off 11 bases at V and 6 bases at J, with 10 bases between the two ends.

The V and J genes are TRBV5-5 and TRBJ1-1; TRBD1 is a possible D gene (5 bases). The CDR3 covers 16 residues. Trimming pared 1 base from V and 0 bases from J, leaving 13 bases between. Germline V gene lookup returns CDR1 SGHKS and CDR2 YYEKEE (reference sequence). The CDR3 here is CASSLPPGSLNTEAFF. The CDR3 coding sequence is TGTGCCAGCAGCTTGCCCCCAGGGAGCCTGAACACTGAAGCTTTCTTT.

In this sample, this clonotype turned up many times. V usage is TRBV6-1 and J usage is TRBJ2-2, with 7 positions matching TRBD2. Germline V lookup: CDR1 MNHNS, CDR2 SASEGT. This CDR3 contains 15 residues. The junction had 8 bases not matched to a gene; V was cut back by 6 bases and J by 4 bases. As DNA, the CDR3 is TGTGCCAGCAGCCTGGTCAGGGAGGGCACCGGGGAGCTGTTTTTT. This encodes CASSLVREGTGELFF.

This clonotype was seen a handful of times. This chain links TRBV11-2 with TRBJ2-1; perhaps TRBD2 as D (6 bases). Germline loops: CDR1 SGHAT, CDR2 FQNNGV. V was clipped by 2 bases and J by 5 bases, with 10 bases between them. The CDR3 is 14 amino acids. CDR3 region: CASSLLARDNEQFF. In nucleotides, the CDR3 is TGTGCCAGCAGCTTACTAGCGAGGGACAATGAGCAGTTCTTC.